Below, 32 T cell receptor beta chains from the same sample are listed, as sequenced in a study of blood T cell repertoires in COVID-19. Assay: immunoSEQ multiplex PCR; the TCRdb copy retains only in-frame clones and omits some. The table lists 100,000 to 150,000 clones, nearly 90% of them singletons. The sample taken for sequencing was peripheral blood. These receptors came from a woman over 75 with acute or convalescent COVID-19.

The chain couples TRBV9 to TRBJ2-1; TRBD2 is a possible D gene (6 bases). Deletions cut 1 base from V and 9 bases from J, with 11 bases between. CDR1 SGDLS and CDR2 YYNGEE come from the germline V gene. The CDR3 has 13 amino acids. The CDR3 sequence: CASSVKLGGEQFF. DNA for the CDR3: TGTGCCAGCAGCGTAAAGCTGGGGGGTGAGCAGTTCTTC.

The V call is TRBV28, the J call TRBJ2-7; 7 bases line up with TRBD2. Germline CDR1 and CDR2: MDHEN and SYDVKM. This CDR3 is 15 amino acids long. The V and J ends lost 5 bases and 2 bases, in that order; junction bases with no gene match: 9. The CDR3 sequence: CASSGGGGVPYEQYF. Written as DNA, the CDR3 is TGTGCCAGCAGTGGGGGGGGAGGCGTTCCCTACGAGCAGTACTTC.

In this sample, this clone turned up once. J is TRBJ1-1 and V is TRBV29-1; D is perhaps TRBD1 (6 bases). Germline-derived CDR1 and CDR2 are SQVTM and ANQGSEA. The CDR3 has 14 amino acids. The ends were cut back, 4 bases at V and 5 bases at J, with 17 bases in the middle. The CDR3 bases are TGCAGCGTTGTGGACGGGGGGCGCGGAACTGAAGCTTTCTTT. It codes for CSVVDGGRGTEAFF. The full variable domain, in which reference TRBV29-1 and TRBJ1-1 provide the parts outside the CDR3, is SAVISQKPSRDICQRGTSLTIQCQVDSQVTMMFWYRQQPGQSLTLIATANQGSEATYESGFVIDKFPISRPNLTFSTLTVSNMSPEDSSIYLCSVVDGGRGTEAFFGQGTRLTVV.

This chain joins TRBV6-2 or TRBV6-3 and TRBJ1-5; tentatively, D is TRBD1 (6 bases). The length of the CDR3 is 19 residues. The germline V and J ends were trimmed by 0 bases and 3 bases, with 21 bases remaining between them. Germline loops: CDR1 MNHEY, CDR2 SVGEGT. The CDR3 DNA follows: TGTGCCAGCAGTTACTCGATCGCAGGGGCCGCCACCCACAATCAGCCCCAGCATTTT. Translating gives CASSYSIAGAATHNQPQHF.

The chain joins TRBV28 to TRBJ1-2, with 7 positions matching TRBD1. The CDR3 length is 14 residues. J lost 8 bases, V lost 6 bases, and 12 bases had no gene match. In germline, CDR1 is MDHEN, CDR2 SYDVKM. The CDR3 nucleotides are TGTGCCAGCAGACGGACAGGAACCCCTGTCGGCTACACCTTC. Its translation is CASRRTGTPVGYTF.

The V call is TRBV5-1, the J call TRBJ2-1, with 11 bases matching TRBD2. Germline trimming cut 0 bases from V and 4 bases from J; bases unmatched to any gene: 9. The CDR3 sequence is 18 residues long. CDR1 and CDR2 from the germline V gene are SGHRS and YFSETQ. The CDR3 sequence is CASSLEPSGRRQYNEQFF. In nucleotides, the CDR3 is TGCGCCAGCAGCTTGGAGCCTAGCGGGAGGAGGCAGTACAATGAGCAGTTCTTC.

The V gene is TRBV2, the J gene TRBJ2-1, with D perhaps TRBD2 (5 bases). V dropped 8 bases and J dropped 12 bases, with 11 bases sitting between them. This CDR3 has 10 residues. From germline, CDR1 is SNHLY and CDR2 FYNNEI. The CDR3 reads CASGLAAQFF. CDR3 nucleotide sequence: TGTGCCAGCGGACTGGCGGCGCAGTTCTTC.

The rearrangement joins TRBV27 to TRBJ1-2, with 11 bases fitting TRBD1. J was trimmed by 4 bases and V by 5 bases; bases with no gene match: 9. The CDR3 extends over 16 amino acids. CDR1 is MNHEY and CDR2 is SMNVEV in the germline V gene (reference sequence). In DNA form, the CDR3 reads TGTGCCAGCAGTCAACTTCCGGGACAGGGGGTCTATGGCTACACCTTC. This translates into CASSQLPGQGVYGYTF.

The V and J genes are TRBV9 and TRBJ2-3; 7 positions agree with TRBD1. CDR3 length: 16 residues. V lost 3 bases, J lost 0 bases, and 7 bases stayed unmatched. Germline loops: CDR1 SGDLS, CDR2 YYNGEE. CDR3 coding DNA: TGTGCCAGCAGCGCCGGTCTGGGACAGAGCACAGATACGCAGTATTTT. As protein: CASSAGLGQSTDTQYF.

Note on this clone: Other DNA variants within this sample encode the same CDR3. The J gene is TRBJ2-6, the V gene TRBV9; no firm D call. Germline loops: CDR1 SGDLS, CDR2 YYNGEE. Trimming took 0 bases from V and 1 from J, leaving 5 bases between them. The CDR3 contains 15 residues. CDR3 DNA: TGTGCCAGCAGCGTAGCTCGGTCTGGGGCCAACGTCCTGACTTTC. It translates to CASSVARSGANVLTF. The variable domain in full, with the rest retrieved from reference TRBV9 and TRBJ2-6, is DSGVTQTPKHLITATGQRVTLRCSPRSGDLSVYWYQQSLDQGLQFLIQYYNGEERAKGNILERFSAQQFPDLHSELNLSSLELGDSALYFCASSVARSGANVLTFGAGSRLTVL.

V is TRBV19 and J is TRBJ1-1, with D possibly matching TRBD1 (5 bases). V lost 6 bases, J lost 0 bases, and 8 bases lay in between. From germline, CDR1 is LNHDA and CDR2 SQIVND (reference sequence). CDR3 length: 13 amino acids. The CDR3 spells CASRQDMNTEAFF. The CDR3 nucleotides are TGTGCCAGTAGACAGGACATGAACACTGAAGCTTTCTTT.

The gene calls are TRBV5-8 and TRBJ2-1, with D perhaps matching TRBD2 (6 bases). Germline loops: CDR1 SGHTS, CDR2 YDEGEE. Trimming shortened V by 4 bases and J by 10 bases, and 21 bases separated the two germline ends. The CDR3 runs to 15 residues. CDR3 protein: CASSRRREPFTEQFF. The CDR3 nucleotides read TGTGCCAGCAGCCGACGCCGGGAGCCCTTTACGGAGCAGTTCTTC.

The chain has TRBV18 and TRBJ1-3; tentatively, D is TRBD1 (5 bases). Germline V gene lookup returns CDR1 KGHSH and CDR2 LQKENI. There are 14 residues in the CDR3. The germline V and J ends were trimmed by 3 bases and 7 bases, with 13 bases remaining between them. The CDR3 reads CASSPDSSVNTIYF. The CDR3 DNA reads as TGTGCCAGCTCACCCGACAGCTCAGTGAACACCATATATTTT.

The V gene is TRBV21-1, the J gene TRBJ2-5; the DNA was not used to check the table's D call, TRBD2. TRBV21-1 is given as a pseudogene. The CDR3 spans 16 residues. This chain's CDR3 is CASSKRAGGRQETQYF. The DNA of the CDR3 is TGTGCCAGCAGCAAAAGGGCGGGAGGACGCCAAGAGACCCAGTACTTC.

This chain joins TRBV4-3 and TRBJ2-6; no firm D call. The V gene lost 3 bases and the J gene lost 2 bases, with 5 bases spanning the gap. Germline V gene lookup returns CDR1 LGHNA and CDR2 YSLEER. This CDR3 is 14 amino acids long. CDR3: CASSQETGANVLTF. The DNA for the CDR3 is TGCGCCAGCAGCCAGGAGACTGGGGCCAACGTCCTGACTTTC.

The CDR3 nucleotides are TGTGCCAGCAGCGTAGGGGTCCAGGTCACAGATACGCAGTATTTT. This encodes CASSVGVQVTDTQYF. The J gene is TRBJ2-3, the V gene TRBV9; D remains ambiguous. Trimming removed 0 bases from V and 2 bases from J, with 10 bases in between. This CDR3 is 15 amino acids long. The germline V gene has CDR1 SGDLS and CDR2 YYNGEE.

The rearrangement joins TRBV5-6 to TRBJ2-1; a weak D match, TRBD1 (6 bases). Germline CDR1 is SGHDT and CDR2 is YYEEEE. V lost 3 bases and J 10 bases, leaving 23 bases between the germline ends. This CDR3 region has 16 residues. The CDR3 loop reads CASSSIRDKNTREQFF. The DNA of the CDR3 is TGTGCCAGCAGCTCGATACGGGACAAAAATACTCGGGAGCAGTTCTTC. Combining the CDR3 with reference TRBV5-6 and TRBJ2-1 gives the whole variable domain DAGVTQSPTHLIKTRGQQVTLRCSPKSGHDTVSWYQQALGQGPQFIFQYYEEEERQRGNFPDRFSGHQFPNYSSELNVNALLLGDSALYLCASSSIRDKNTREQFFGPGTRLTVL.

This clone was counted a few times. The rearrangement uses TRBV5-6 and TRBJ2-2, with a weak D call TRBD2 (5 bases). Between the trimmed V and J ends, which lost 2 bases and 5 bases, there was a span of 13 bases. This CDR3 has 15 amino acids. Germline V gene lookup returns CDR1 SGHDT and CDR2 YYEEEE. The CDR3 region is CASSLGGLRTGELFF. DNA of the CDR3: TGTGCCAGCAGCTTAGGAGGCTTGAGAACCGGGGAGCTGTTTTTT.

In this sample, this clone turned up once. The chain carries TRBV5-6 and TRBJ2-3, with D possibly being TRBD1 (6 bases). Germline V lookup: CDR1 SGHDT, CDR2 YYEEEE. The CDR3 totals 12 residues. V was cut by 6 bases and J by 7 bases, with 12 bases left in between. CDR3 sequence reads: CASKQGLNTQYF. In DNA, the CDR3 is TGTGCCAGCAAGCAGGGGTTGAATACGCAGTATTTT.

The chain recombines TRBV7-2 with TRBJ2-5; D is perhaps TRBD2 (5 bases). The V and J ends lost 5 bases and 4 bases respectively, with 14 bases between them. The germline CDR1 and CDR2 sequences are SGHTA and FQGNSA. The CDR3 covers 14 residues. The CDR3 nucleotides are TGTGCCAGCAGCCTCCCTGACTACGCAGAGACCCAGTACTTC. Translated, it gives CASSLPDYAETQYF.

The rearrangement links TRBV20-1 to TRBJ1-2; D is undetermined. The CDR3 spans 11 residues. Trimming stripped 6 bases from V and 3 bases from J, with 8 bases between. Germline loops: CDR1 DFQATT, CDR2 SNEGSKA (reference sequence). CDR3 DNA sequence: TGCAGTGCCCAACTGGACTATGGCTACACCTTC. Protein product: CSAQLDYGYTF.

This clone showed up just once. The chain uses TRBV2 and TRBJ1-2; D is unresolved. V lost 2 bases to trimming and J lost 3 bases, with 7 bases between them. The CDR3 is 13 residues long. Germline V CDR1 and CDR2: SNHLY, FYNNEI. The CDR3 sequence: CASSELADYGYTF. CDR3 bases: TGTGCCAGCAGTGAATTAGCAGACTATGGCTACACCTTC.

CDR3 DNA sequence: TGTGCCAGCAGCCTTGATAGCTCCTACGAGCAGTACTTC. Translating gives CASSLDSSYEQYF. The chain employs TRBV7-2 and TRBJ2-7; D unclear. V was clipped by 5 bases and J by 0 bases, with 8 bases between them. The germline CDR1 and CDR2 sequences are SGHTA and FQGNSA. This CDR3 is built from 13 residues.

V is TRBV29-1 and J is TRBJ1-2, with 7 bases aligning to TRBD1. The V gene end was trimmed by 4 bases and the J gene end by 4 bases; junction bases not matched to a gene: 3. This CDR3 contains 12 residues. The V gene's germline CDR1 is SQVTM and CDR2 ANQGSEA. The CDR3, as DNA: TGCAGCGTTGGGGGACAGTCCTATGGCTACACCTTC. Amino acid sequence: CSVGGQSYGYTF.

This clone was seen a few times. An end of the junction differs from the germline gene, which may be a read error. This rearrangement joins TRBV5-6 to TRBJ1-3; possible D gene TRBD1, 6 bases. The CDR3 extends over 17 amino acids. CDR1 SGHDT and CDR2 YYEEEE come from the germline V gene. CDR3 sequence reads: CASRLGAGGEPGNTIYF. CDR3 nucleotides: TGTGCCAGCCGCTTGGGAGCGGGGGGCGAGCCTGGAAACACCATATATTTT. Complete variable domain (other parts from reference TRBV5-6 and TRBJ1-3): DAGVTQSPTHLIKTRGQQVTLRCSPKSGHDTVSWYQQALGQGPQFIFQYYEEEERQRGNFPDRFSGHQFPNYSSELNVNALLLGDSALYLCASRLGAGGEPGNTIYFGEGSWLTVV.

The chain recombines TRBV7-9 with TRBJ2-1; no clear D. The CDR3 consists of 14 residues. CDR1 and CDR2 from the germline V gene are SEHNR and FQNEAQ (reference sequence). V dropped 3 bases and J dropped 5 bases, with 11 bases sitting between them. The CDR3 protein is CASSFGKPHNEQFF. The CDR3 DNA reads TGTGCCAGCAGCTTCGGTAAACCCCACAATGAGCAGTTCTTC.

The chain carries TRBV9 and TRBJ1-5; possibly TRBD1 for D (5 bases). The CDR3 totals 14 residues. From germline, CDR1 is SGDLS and CDR2 YYNGEE. V lost 0 bases, J lost 7 bases, and 11 bases lay in between. As DNA, the CDR3 is TGTGCCAGCAGCGTAGGGATGGGGCCGCAGCCCCAGCATTTT. Translation: CASSVGMGPQPQHF.

To note about this clone: The junction does not match germline at one end; this may be a read error. This chain links TRBV6-5 with TRBJ2-5; a possible D gene is TRBD1 (5 bases). The germline V gene encodes CDR1 MNHEY and CDR2 SVGAGI. This CDR3 has 15 amino acids. The DNA of the CDR3 is TGTGCCAGCAGTTATATCGGTGGGGCTCAAGGGACCCAGTACTTC. The encoded protein is CASSYIGGAQGTQYF.

The chain couples TRBV5-4 to TRBJ2-2, with 9 bases lining up with TRBD1. V lost 3 bases and J lost 4; bases outside the gene matches: 1. The CDR3 is 14 residues long. Germline V gene sequence: CDR1 SGHNT, CDR2 YYREEE (reference sequence). The CDR3 protein is CASSWTGVTGELFF. The CDR3 coding sequence is TGTGCCAGCAGCTGGACAGGGGTCACCGGGGAGCTGTTTTTT. Using reference TRBV5-4 and TRBJ2-2 for the parts outside the CDR3, the full variable domain is ETGVTQSPTHLIKTRGQQVTLRCSSQSGHNTVSWYQQALGQGPQFIFQYYREEENGRGNFPPRFSGLQFPNYSSELNVNALELDDSALYLCASSWTGVTGELFFGEGSRLTVL.

The V gene is TRBV9, the J gene TRBJ2-7; possibly TRBD2 for D (5 bases). The CDR3 loop spans 15 amino acids. Germline CDR1 SGDLS, CDR2 YYNGEE. V shed 5 bases and J shed 6 bases, with 21 bases lying between them. CDR3 DNA sequence: TGTGCCAGCAGTGAGACCGGGAACTCCTTTGGCGAGCAGTACTTC. It codes for CASSETGNSFGEQYF. Drawing the rest from reference TRBV9 and TRBJ2-7, the complete variable domain is DSGVTQTPKHLITATGQRVTLRCSPRSGDLSVYWYQQSLDQGLQFLIQYYNGEERAKGNILERFSAQQFPDLHSELNLSSLELGDSALYFCASSETGNSFGEQYFGPGTRLTVT.

The J gene is TRBJ2-7, the V gene TRBV12-3 or TRBV12-4; no firm D call. With 5 bases removed from V and 2 bases from J, the gap between germline ends came to 4 bases. CDR3 length: 11 residues. For the CDR3, the DNA is TGTGCCAGCAGTCCCGCCTACGAGCAGTACTTC. Translation: CASSPAYEQYF.

The V call is TRBV3-1 (or the pseudogene TRBV3-2), the J call TRBJ2-7; 16 bases are a match to TRBD2. Losses at the gene ends were 7 bases for V and 2 bases for J; bases not matched to a gene: 5. The CDR3 extends over 16 amino acids. From germline, CDR1 is LGHDT and CDR2 YNNKEL (reference sequence). As DNA, the CDR3 is TGTGCCAGCAAGAAGGGACTAGCGGGAGGGCCCTACGAGCAGTACTTC. As protein: CASKKGLAGGPYEQYF.